A selection of T cell receptor beta chains follows, all from one sample in a study of cytomegalovirus exposure and HLA in healthy donors. Clones were sequenced by immunoSEQ multiplex PCR, and TCRdb holds only the in-frame ones, with some missing. This table holds 120,000 or so clones, approximately 89% found once. The specimen was PBMCs. Receptors were obtained from a woman aged 18-29 years in good health and CMV-seronegative. The CDR3 runs from the conserved cysteine through the conserved F or W. Fields, in order: CDR3 protein, V gene, J gene.

CDR3 protein: CASGIDRNYNEQFF
V gene: TRBV5-8
J gene: TRBJ2-1

CDR3 protein: CASSGGQGFYEQYF
V gene: TRBV19
J gene: TRBJ2-7

CDR3 protein: CASSVAAGGPDTGELFF
V gene: TRBV25-1
J gene: TRBJ2-2

CDR3 protein: CSAWTGGNTGELFF
V gene: TRBV29-1
J gene: TRBJ2-2

CDR3 protein: CASSVGDLPYEQYF
V gene: TRBV9
J gene: TRBJ2-7

CDR3 protein: CASNIESNQPQHF
V gene: TRBV19
J gene: TRBJ1-5

CDR3 protein: CASYRVYYGYTF
V gene: TRBV6-1
J gene: TRBJ1-2

CDR3 protein: CASSYSAGSANVLTF
V gene: TRBV6-5
J gene: TRBJ2-6

CDR3 protein: CASSQRVSSGGSGNEKLFF
V gene: TRBV23-1
J gene: TRBJ1-4

CDR3 protein: CASSGQREGPDTQYF
V gene: TRBV7-2
J gene: TRBJ2-3

CDR3 protein: CASSDQWTNRDTQYF
V gene: TRBV2
J gene: TRBJ2-3

CDR3 protein: CASLALGLNQPQHF
V gene: TRBV27
J gene: TRBJ1-5

CDR3 protein: CASSPGQGRVSGANVLTF
V gene: TRBV18
J gene: TRBJ2-6

CDR3 protein: CASRDYVGDGYTF
V gene: TRBV2
J gene: TRBJ1-2

CDR3 protein: CASSLWTGTSGRNEQFF
V gene: TRBV27
J gene: TRBJ2-1

CDR3 protein: CASSAGAYNEQFF
V gene: TRBV10-1
J gene: TRBJ2-1

CDR3 protein: CASSPPSASSYEQYF
V gene: TRBV5-1
J gene: TRBJ2-7

CDR3 protein: CASSSEEGYTF
V gene: TRBV28
J gene: TRBJ1-2

CDR3 protein: CASSSLVEAQYF
V gene: TRBV28
J gene: TRBJ2-3

CDR3 protein: CASSLLGTSGIEQFF
V gene: TRBV28
J gene: TRBJ2-1

CDR3 protein: CASSFGLAGITDTQYF
V gene: TRBV5-6
J gene: TRBJ2-3

CDR3 protein: CASSQGQGATDTQYF
V gene: TRBV4-3
J gene: TRBJ2-3

CDR3 protein: CASSSTGSDTQYF
V gene: TRBV11-3
J gene: TRBJ2-3

CDR3 protein: CASSLVQLDTEAFF
V gene: TRBV7-6
J gene: TRBJ1-1

CDR3 protein: CASSSPGLVSYEQYF
V gene: TRBV28
J gene: TRBJ2-7

CDR3 protein: CASSFPGSNQPQHF
V gene: TRBV5-6
J gene: TRBJ1-5

CDR3 protein: CASSSLLAGVTDTQYF
V gene: TRBV7-9
J gene: TRBJ2-3

CDR3 protein: CASNWGGNQPQHF
V gene: TRBV28
J gene: TRBJ1-5

CDR3 protein: CSVTGRPPPDEQFF
V gene: TRBV29-1
J gene: TRBJ2-1

CDR3 protein: CASSLRVSGYTF
V gene: TRBV11-2
J gene: TRBJ1-2

CDR3 protein: CASSPLRAGGANEQFF
V gene: TRBV14
J gene: TRBJ2-1

CDR3 protein: CASSQQGVTEAFF
V gene: TRBV5-8
J gene: TRBJ1-1

CDR3 protein: CASSPGTGGNEQFF
V gene: TRBV6-6
J gene: TRBJ2-1

CDR3 protein: CASSYRAREGKAFF
V gene: TRBV6-5
J gene: TRBJ1-1

CDR3 protein: CASREGPGEKLFF
V gene: TRBV19
J gene: TRBJ1-4

CDR3 protein: CASRGQGLAGELFF
V gene: TRBV19
J gene: TRBJ2-2

CDR3 protein: CASTGSQETQYF
V gene: TRBV2
J gene: TRBJ2-5

CDR3 protein: CASSSLDRTYEQYF
V gene: TRBV11-2
J gene: TRBJ2-7

CDR3 protein: CATSKAGGRTGELFF
V gene: TRBV15
J gene: TRBJ2-2

CDR3 protein: CASTKGGTGVQPQHF
V gene: TRBV28
J gene: TRBJ1-5

CDR3 protein: CSVEGSRGSGNTIYF
V gene: TRBV29-1
J gene: TRBJ1-3

CDR3 protein: CASSRERDRVTDTQYF
V gene: TRBV14
J gene: TRBJ2-3

CDR3 protein: CAWTSGTDTQYF
V gene: TRBV30
J gene: TRBJ2-3

CDR3 protein: CASSPRDIRGTEAFF
V gene: TRBV18
J gene: TRBJ1-1

CDR3 protein: CASSLYGTGYSGANVLTF
V gene: TRBV27
J gene: TRBJ2-6

CDR3 protein: CASSMGEGVVPNYGYTF
V gene: TRBV5-1
J gene: TRBJ1-2

CDR3 protein: CASSLVLAPNEQYF
V gene: TRBV28
J gene: TRBJ2-7

CDR3 protein: CASSERLAGKPGELFF
V gene: TRBV10-2
J gene: TRBJ2-2

CDR3 protein: CAWGRGEQYF
V gene: TRBV30
J gene: TRBJ2-7

CDR3 protein: CASSSIRDSTRLNYGYTF
V gene: TRBV11-2
J gene: TRBJ1-2

CDR3 protein: CAASLDRAIAGELFF
V gene: TRBV6-1
J gene: TRBJ2-2